The T cell receptor beta chain under discussion was sequenced for a study of response to subunit inactivated influenza vaccine. TCRdb processed the RT-PCR reads anew with MiXCR; each CDR3 protein has one entry. The sample records 630,000 or so distinct CDR3 sequences, around 16% being singletons. Looked up from germline, CDR1 is SGHRS and CDR2 is YFSETQ. V lost 5 bases to trimming and J lost 8 bases, with 14 bases between them. The CDR3 totals 13 residues. This clonotype occurred a few times. Its antigen is as yet unknown. Study-level results: The authors offered the suggestion that each seasonal influenza vaccination recruits few new T cells.

This clonotype was sampled from a man aged 45-60 years who received an inactivated influenza vaccine. The rearrangement links TRBV5-1 to TRBJ2-1, with D tentatively TRBD1 or TRBD2 (5 bases each). The sample consisted of PBMCs from blood, taken roughly 12 days after vaccination. DNA for the CDR3: TGCGCCAGCAGGTCGGGACCTAGGGATGAGCAGTTCTTC. It translates to CASRSGPRDEQFF.